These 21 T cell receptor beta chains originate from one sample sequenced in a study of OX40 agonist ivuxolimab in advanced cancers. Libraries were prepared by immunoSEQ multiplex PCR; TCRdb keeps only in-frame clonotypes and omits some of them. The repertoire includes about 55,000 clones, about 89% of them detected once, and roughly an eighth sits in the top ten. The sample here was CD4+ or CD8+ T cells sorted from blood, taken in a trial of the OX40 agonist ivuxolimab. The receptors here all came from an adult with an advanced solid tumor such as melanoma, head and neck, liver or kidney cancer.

Written as DNA, the CDR3 is TGTGCCAGCAGTTTAGTAGGGAGGGCCAAGGACGAGCAGTACTTC. It specifies CASSLVGRAKDEQYF. V usage is TRBV28 and J usage is TRBJ2-7, with TRBD2 identical over 7 bases. Trimming cost V 2 bases and J 5 bases; bases outside gene matches: 9. The CDR3 is made up of 15 amino acids. Germline loops: CDR1 MDHEN, CDR2 SYDVKM.

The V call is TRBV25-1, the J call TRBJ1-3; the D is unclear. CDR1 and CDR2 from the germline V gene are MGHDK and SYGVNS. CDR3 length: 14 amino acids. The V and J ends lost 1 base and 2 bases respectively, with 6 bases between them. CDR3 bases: TGTGCCAGCAGTGAATGGGATGCTGGAAACACCATATATTTT. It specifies CASSEWDAGNTIYF. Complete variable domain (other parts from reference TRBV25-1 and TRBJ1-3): EADIYQTPRYLVIGTGKKITLECSQTMGHDKMYWYQQDPGMELHLIHYSYGVNSTEKGDLSSESTVSRIRTEHFPLTLESARPSHTSQYLCASSEWDAGNTIYFGEGSWLTVV.

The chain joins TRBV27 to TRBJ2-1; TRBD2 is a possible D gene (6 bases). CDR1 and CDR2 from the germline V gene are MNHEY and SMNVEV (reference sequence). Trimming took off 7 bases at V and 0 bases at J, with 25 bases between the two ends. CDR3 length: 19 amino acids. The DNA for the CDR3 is TGTGCCAGCAAAAGGGAAGGGCTAGCGAAGACGAGCTCCTACAATGAGCAGTTCTTC. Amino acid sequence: CASKREGLAKTSSYNEQFF.

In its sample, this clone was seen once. The CDR3 DNA reads as TGTGCCAGCAGCCCCCACCCGGGGGAGCAGTTCTTC. It encodes CASSPHPGEQFF. J is TRBJ2-1 and V is TRBV7-3, with a weak D call TRBD2 (5 bases). This CDR3 contains 12 residues. Germline loops: CDR1 SGHTA, CDR2 FQGTGA. V lost 5 bases and J lost 10, with 12 bases in between.

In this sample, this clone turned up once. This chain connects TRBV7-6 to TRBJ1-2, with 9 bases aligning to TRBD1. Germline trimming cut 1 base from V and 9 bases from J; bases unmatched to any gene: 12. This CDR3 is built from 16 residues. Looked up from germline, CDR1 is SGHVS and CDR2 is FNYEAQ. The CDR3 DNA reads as TGTGCCAGCAGCTTAGGAATTGGACAGGGGACGAGTAGCTACACCTTC. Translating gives CASSLGIGQGTSSYTF. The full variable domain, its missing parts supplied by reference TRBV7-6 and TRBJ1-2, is GAGVSQSPRYKVTKRGQDVALRCDPISGHVSLYWYRQALGQGPEFLTYFNYEAQQDKSGLPNDRFSAERPEGSISTLTIQRTEQRDSAMYRCASSLGIGQGTSSYTFGSGTRLTVV.

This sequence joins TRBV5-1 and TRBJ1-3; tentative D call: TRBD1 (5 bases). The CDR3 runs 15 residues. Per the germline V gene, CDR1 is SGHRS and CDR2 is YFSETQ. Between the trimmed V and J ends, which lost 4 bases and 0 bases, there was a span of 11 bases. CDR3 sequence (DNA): TGCGCCAGCAGCCTAGGAGGGGACTCTGGAAACACCATATATTTT. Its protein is CASSLGGDSGNTIYF. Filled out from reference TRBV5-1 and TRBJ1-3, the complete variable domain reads KAGVTQTPRYLIKTRGQQVTLSCSPISGHRSVSWYQQTPGQGLQFLFEYFSETQRNKGNFPGRFSGRQFSNSRSEMNVSTLELGDSALYLCASSLGGDSGNTIYFGEGSWLTVV.

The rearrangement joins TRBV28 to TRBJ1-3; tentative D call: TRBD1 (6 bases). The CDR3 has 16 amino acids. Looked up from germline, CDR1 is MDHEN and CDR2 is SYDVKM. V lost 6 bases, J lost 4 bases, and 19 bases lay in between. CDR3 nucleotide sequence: TGTGCCAGCAGCCGATGGGCGGACAGTGGAGGAAACACCATATATTTT. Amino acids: CASSRWADSGGNTIYF. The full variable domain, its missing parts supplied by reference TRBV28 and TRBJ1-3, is DVKVTQSSRYLVKRTGEKVFLECVQDMDHENMFWYRQDPGLGLRLIYFSYDVKMKEKGDIPEGYSVSREKKERFSLILESASTNQTSMYLCASSRWADSGGNTIYFGEGSWLTVV.

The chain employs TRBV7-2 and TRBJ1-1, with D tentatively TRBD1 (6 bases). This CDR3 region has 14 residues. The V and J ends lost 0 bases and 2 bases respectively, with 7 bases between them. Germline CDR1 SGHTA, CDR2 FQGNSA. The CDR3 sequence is CASSLAGANTEAFF. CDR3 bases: TGTGCCAGCAGCTTAGCGGGGGCTAACACTGAAGCTTTCTTT.

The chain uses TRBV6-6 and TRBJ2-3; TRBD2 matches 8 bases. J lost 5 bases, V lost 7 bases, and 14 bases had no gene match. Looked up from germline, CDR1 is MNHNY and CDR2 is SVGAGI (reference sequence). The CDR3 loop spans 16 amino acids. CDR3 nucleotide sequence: TGTGCCAGCACCCCAGCCTTAGCGGGAACATTAGATACGCAGTATTTT. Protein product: CASTPALAGTLDTQYF.

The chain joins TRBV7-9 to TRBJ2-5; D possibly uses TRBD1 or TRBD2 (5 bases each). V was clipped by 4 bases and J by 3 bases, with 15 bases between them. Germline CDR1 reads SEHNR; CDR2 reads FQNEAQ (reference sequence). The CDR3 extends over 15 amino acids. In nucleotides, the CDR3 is TGTGCCAGCAGCTGGGACGGGACGGATAAAGAGACCCAGTACTTC. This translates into CASSWDGTDKETQYF. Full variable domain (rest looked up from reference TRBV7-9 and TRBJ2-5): DTGVSQNPRHKITKRGQNVTFRCDPISEHNRLYWYRQTLGQGPEFLTYFQNEAQLEKSRLLSDRFSAERPKGSFSTLEIQRTEQGDSAMYLCASSWDGTDKETQYFGPGTRLLVL.

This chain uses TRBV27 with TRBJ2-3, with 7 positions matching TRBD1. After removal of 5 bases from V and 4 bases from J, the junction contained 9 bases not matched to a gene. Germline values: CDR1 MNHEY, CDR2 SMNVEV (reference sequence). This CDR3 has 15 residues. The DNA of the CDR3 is TGTGCCAGCAGTAAGACAGGGCCTTACGCAGATACGCAGTATTTT. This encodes CASSKTGPYADTQYF.

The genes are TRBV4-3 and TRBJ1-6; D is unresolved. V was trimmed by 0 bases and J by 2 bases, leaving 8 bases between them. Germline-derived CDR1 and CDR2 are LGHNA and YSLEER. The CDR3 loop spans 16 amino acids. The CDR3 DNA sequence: TGCGCCAGCAGCCAAGATGTACAGCCCTATAATTCACCCCTCCACTTT. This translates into CASSQDVQPYNSPLHF.

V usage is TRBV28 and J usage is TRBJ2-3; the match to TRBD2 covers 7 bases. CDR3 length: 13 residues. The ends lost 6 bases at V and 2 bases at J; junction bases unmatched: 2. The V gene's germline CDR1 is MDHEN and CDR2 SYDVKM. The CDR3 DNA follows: TGTGCCAGCAGGCGGGGGTACACAGATACGCAGTATTTT. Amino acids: CASRRGYTDTQYF.

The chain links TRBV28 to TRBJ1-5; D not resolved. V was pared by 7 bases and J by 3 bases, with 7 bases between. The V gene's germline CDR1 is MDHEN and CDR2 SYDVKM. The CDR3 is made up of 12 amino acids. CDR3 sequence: CASKGHNQPQHF. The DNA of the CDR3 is TGTGCCAGCAAGGGCCACAATCAGCCCCAGCATTTT.

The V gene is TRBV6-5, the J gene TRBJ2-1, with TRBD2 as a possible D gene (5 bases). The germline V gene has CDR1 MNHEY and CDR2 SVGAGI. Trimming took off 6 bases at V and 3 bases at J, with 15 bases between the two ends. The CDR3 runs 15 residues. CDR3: CASREGRDYYNEQFF. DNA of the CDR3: TGTGCCAGCAGAGAGGGTAGGGATTACTACAATGAGCAGTTCTTC.

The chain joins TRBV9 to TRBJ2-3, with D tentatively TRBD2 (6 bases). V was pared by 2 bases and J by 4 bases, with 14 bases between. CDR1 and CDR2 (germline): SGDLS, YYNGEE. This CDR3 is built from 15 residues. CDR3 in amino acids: CASSVEGLAPDTQYF. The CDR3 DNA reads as TGTGCCAGCAGCGTGGAGGGGCTAGCCCCAGATACGCAGTATTTT.

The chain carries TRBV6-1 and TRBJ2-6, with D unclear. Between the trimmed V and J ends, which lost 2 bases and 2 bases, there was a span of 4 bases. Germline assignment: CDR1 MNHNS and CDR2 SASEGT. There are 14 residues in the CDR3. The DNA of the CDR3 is TGTGCCAGCAGTGAAAATGCTGGGGCCAACGTCCTGACTTTC. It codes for CASSENAGANVLTF.

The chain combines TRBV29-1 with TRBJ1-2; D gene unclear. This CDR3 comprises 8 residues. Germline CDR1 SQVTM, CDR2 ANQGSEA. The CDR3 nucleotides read TGCTCCGATTCGGGCTACACCTTC. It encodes CSDSGYTF. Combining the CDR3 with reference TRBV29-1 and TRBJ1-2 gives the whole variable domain SAVISQKPSRDICQRGTSLTIQCQVDSQVTMMFWYRQQPGQSLTLIATANQGSEATYESGFVIDKFPISRPNLTFSTLTVSNMSPEDSSIYLCSDSGYTFGSGTRLTVV.

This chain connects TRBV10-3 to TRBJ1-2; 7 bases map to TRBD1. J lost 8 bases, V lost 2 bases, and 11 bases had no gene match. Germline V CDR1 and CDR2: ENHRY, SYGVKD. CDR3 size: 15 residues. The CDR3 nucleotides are TGTGCCATCAGTGAGCCCGGGACAGCCTTGGGAGGCTACACCTTC. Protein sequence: CAISEPGTALGGYTF.

CDR3 loop: CASRLGTSGINEQFF. In DNA form, the CDR3 reads TGTGCCAGCAGGCTGGGGACTAGCGGGATCAATGAGCAGTTCTTC. The gene calls are TRBV2 and TRBJ2-1, with 13 bases fitting TRBD2. This CDR3 comprises 15 residues. Trimming took 6 bases from V and 6 from J; bases not matched to a gene: 5. CDR1 is SNHLY, CDR2 FYNNEI, per germline.

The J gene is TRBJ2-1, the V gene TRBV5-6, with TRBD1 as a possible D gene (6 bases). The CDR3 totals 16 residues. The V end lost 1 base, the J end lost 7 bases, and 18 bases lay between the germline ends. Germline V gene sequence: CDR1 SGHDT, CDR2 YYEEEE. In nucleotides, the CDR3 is TGTGCCAGCAGCTTGACAGGGTATACGAGTACGAATGAGCAGTTCTTC. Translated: CASSLTGYTSTNEQFF.